This TCR beta chain was found in a study of T cells after yellow fever vaccination. This clonotype turned up a few times. Germline loops: CDR1 SGDLS, CDR2 YYNGEE. V was trimmed by 4 bases and J by 3 bases, leaving 11 bases between them. This CDR3 has 14 residues. TCRdb itself ran the 5' RACE reads through MiXCR, one entry per CDR3 protein. The table shows 45,000 to 75,000 distinct CDR3 sequences, with approximately 6% occurring only once. The specimen comprised PBMCs, either bulk or a sorted T-cell subset (CD4+, CD8+, memory, or dextramer-sorted; not recorded which), sampled on the day of the yellow fever booster vaccination. The TCR sequence derives from a man younger than 35 who received the YFV17D yellow fever vaccine. The V call is TRBV9, the J call TRBJ1-5; TRBD1 might be the D (5 bases). CDR3 protein: CASSSSGLNQPQHF. CDR3 sequence (DNA): TGTGCCAGCAGCAGTTCAGGGCTCAATCAGCCCCAGCATTTT.